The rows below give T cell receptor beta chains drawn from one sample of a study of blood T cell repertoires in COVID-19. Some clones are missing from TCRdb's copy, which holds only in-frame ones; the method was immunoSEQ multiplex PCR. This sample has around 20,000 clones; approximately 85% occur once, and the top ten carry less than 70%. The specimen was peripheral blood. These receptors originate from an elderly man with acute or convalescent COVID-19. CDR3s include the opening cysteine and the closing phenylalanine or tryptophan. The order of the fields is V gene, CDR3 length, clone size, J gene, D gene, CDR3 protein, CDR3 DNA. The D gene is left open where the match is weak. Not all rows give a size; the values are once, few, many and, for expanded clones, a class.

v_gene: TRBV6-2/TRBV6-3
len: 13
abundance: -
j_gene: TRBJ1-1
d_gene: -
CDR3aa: CASCYLGAVEAFF
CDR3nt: TGTGCCAGCTGTTACCTGGGGGCCGTTGAAGCTTTCTTT

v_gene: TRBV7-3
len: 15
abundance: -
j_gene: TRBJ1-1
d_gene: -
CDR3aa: CASSPGAGANTEAFF
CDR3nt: TGTGCCAGCAGCCCCGGGGCAGGGGCGAACACTGAAGCTTTCTTT

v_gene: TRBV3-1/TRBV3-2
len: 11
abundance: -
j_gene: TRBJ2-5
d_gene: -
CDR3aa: CASSQTTAQYF
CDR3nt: TGTGCCAGCAGTCAAACTACGGCCCAGTACTTC

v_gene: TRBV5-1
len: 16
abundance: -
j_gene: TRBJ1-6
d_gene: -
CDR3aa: CASSFIRGGVLAPLHF
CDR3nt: TGCGCCAGCAGCTTCATTAGAGGCGGGGTATTGGCACCCCTCCACTTT

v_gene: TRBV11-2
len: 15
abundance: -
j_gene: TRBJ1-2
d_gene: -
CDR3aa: CASSLDDRYSYGYTF
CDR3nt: TGTGCCAGCAGCTTAGATGATCGGTATAGCTATGGCTACACCTTC

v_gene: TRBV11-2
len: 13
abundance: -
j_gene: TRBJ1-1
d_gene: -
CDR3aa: CASSLVRQGEAFF
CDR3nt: TGTGCCAGCAGCTTAGTTAGGCAGGGGGAAGCTTTCTTT

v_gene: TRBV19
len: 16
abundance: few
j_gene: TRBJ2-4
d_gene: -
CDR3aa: CASSIDARASGNIQYF
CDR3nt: TGTGCCAGTAGTATAGATGCCAGGGCCAGTGGAAACATTCAGTACTTC

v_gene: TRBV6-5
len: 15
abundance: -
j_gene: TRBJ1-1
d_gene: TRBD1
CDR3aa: CASSPGAGGYTEAFF
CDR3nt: TGTGCCAGCAGTCCCGGGGCAGGGGGCTACACTGAAGCTTTCTTT

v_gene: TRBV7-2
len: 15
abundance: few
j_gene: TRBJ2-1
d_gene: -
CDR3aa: CASSLPRRDTNEQFF
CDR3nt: TGTGCCAGCAGCTTACCCCGCCGGGACACTAATGAGCAGTTCTTC

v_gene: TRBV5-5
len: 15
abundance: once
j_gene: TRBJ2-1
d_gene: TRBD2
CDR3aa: CASSFSGGAYNEQFF
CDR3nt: TGTGCCAGCAGCTTTAGCGGGGGGGCCTACAATGAGCAGTTCTTC

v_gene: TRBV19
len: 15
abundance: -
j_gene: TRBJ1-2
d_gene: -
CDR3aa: CASSIVGRGVDGYTF
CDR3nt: TGTGCCAGTAGTATAGTGGGCAGGGGAGTCGATGGCTACACCTTC

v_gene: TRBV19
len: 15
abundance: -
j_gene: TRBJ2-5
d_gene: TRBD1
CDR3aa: CASRTQRGGEETQYF
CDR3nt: TGTGCCAGTAGAACCCAGCGAGGGGGCGAAGAGACCCAGTACTTC

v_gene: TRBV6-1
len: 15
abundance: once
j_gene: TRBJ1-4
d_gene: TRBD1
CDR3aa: CASSEAQGATEKLFF
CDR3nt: TGTGCCAGCAGTGAAGCCCAGGGGGCGACTGAAAAACTGTTTTTT

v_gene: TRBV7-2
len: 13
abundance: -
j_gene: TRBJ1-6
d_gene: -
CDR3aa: CASSFQLASPLHF
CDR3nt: TGTGCCAGCAGCTTCCAGTTGGCTTCACCCCTCCACTTT

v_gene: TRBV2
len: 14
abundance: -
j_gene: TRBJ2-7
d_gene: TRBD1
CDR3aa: CASAGQVSYHEQYF
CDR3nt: TGTGCCAGCGCGGGACAGGTCTCCTACCACGAGCAGTACTTC

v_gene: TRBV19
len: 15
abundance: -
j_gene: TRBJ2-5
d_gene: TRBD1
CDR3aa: CASSIQTGAKETQYF
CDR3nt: TGTGCCAGTAGTATCCAAACAGGGGCGAAAGAGACCCAGTACTTC

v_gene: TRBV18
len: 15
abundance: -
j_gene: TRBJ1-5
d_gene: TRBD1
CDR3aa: CASSPRTGGTQPQHF
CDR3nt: TGTGCCAGCTCACCAAGGACAGGGGGGACTCAGCCCCAGCATTTT

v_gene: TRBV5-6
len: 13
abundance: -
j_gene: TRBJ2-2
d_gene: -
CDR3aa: CASRPSVSGELFF
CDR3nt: TGTGCCAGCAGGCCGAGTGTTTCCGGGGAGCTGTTTTTT

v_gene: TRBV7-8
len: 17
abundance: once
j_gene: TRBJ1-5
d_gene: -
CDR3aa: CASSLASSQGSNQPQHF
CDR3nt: TGTGCCAGCAGCTTAGCCTCATCACAGGGAAGCAATCAGCCCCAGCATTTT

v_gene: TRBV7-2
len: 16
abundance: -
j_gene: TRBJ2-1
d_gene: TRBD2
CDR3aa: CASSLDGTSGGNEQFF
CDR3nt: TGTGCCAGCAGCTTAGATGGGACTAGCGGGGGTAATGAGCAGTTCTTC

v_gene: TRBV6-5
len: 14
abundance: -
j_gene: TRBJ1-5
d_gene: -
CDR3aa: CASSYARGNQPQHF
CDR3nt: TGTGCCAGCAGTTACGCCAGGGGCAATCAGCCCCAGCATTTT

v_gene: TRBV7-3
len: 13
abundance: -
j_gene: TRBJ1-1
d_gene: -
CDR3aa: CASSSSRLTEAFF
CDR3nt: TGTGCCAGCAGCTCCTCCAGGTTGACTGAAGCTTTCTTT

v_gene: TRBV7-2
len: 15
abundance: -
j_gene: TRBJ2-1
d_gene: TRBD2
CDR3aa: CASSLSGTTYNEQFF
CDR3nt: TGTGCCAGCAGCCTATCCGGGACTACCTACAATGAGCAGTTCTTC

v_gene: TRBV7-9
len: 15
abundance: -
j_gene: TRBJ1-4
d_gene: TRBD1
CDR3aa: CASSWRQGSNEKLFF
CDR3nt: TGTGCCAGCAGCTGGCGACAGGGAAGTAATGAAAAACTGTTTTTT

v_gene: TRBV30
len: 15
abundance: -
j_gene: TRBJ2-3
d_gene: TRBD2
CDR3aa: CAWSPRTRPSDTQYF
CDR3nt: TGTGCCTGGAGTCCCAGGACTAGGCCATCAGATACGCAGTATTTT

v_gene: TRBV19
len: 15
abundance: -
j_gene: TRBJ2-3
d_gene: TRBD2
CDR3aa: CASTPGTINTDTQYF
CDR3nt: TGTGCCAGTACCCCCGGGACTATTAACACAGATACGCAGTATTTT

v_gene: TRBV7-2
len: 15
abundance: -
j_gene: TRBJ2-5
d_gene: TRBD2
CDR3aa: CASSLFSSGGETQYF
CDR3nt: TGTGCCAGCAGCTTGTTCTCTAGCGGGGGGGAGACCCAGTACTTC

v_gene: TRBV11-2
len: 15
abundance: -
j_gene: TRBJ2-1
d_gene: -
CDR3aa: CASSLGLANYNEQFF
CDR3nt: TGTGCCAGCAGCTTAGGTCTAGCGAACTACAATGAGCAGTTCTTC

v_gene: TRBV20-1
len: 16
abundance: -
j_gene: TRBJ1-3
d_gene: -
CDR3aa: CSASFWAGSSGNTIYF
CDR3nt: TGCAGTGCTAGTTTTTGGGCGGGAAGTTCAGGAAACACCATATATTTT

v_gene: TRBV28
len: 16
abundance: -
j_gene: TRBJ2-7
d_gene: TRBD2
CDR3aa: CASSLLMGAGTYEQYF
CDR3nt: TGTGCCAGCAGTTTGTTAATGGGAGCGGGGACCTACGAGCAGTACTTC

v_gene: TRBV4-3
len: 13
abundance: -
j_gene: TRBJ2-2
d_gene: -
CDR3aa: CASSLGFTGELFF
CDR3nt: TGCGCCAGCAGCCTCGGTTTCACCGGGGAGCTGTTTTTT

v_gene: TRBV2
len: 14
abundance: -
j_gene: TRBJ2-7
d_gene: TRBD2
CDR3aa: CASSVVAGGYEQYF
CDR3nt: TGTGCCAGCAGTGTAGTGGCGGGGGGGTACGAGCAGTACTTC

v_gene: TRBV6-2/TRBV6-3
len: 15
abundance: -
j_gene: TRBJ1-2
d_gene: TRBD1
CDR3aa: CASSATGTGNYGYTF
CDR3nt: TGTGCCAGCAGTGCAACCGGGACAGGGAACTATGGCTACACCTTC

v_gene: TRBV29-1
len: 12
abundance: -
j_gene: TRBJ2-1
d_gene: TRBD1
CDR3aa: CSKLGQYNEQFF
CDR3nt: TGCAGTAAGTTGGGACAGTACAATGAGCAGTTCTTC

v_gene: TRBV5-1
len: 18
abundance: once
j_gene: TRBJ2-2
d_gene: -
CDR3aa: CASSLVVQGLANTGELFF
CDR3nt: TGCGCCAGCAGCTTGGTGGTTCAGGGTCTCGCCAACACCGGGGAGCTGTTTTTT

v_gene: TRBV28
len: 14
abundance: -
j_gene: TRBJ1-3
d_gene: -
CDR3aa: CASSYRHSGNTIYF
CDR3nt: TGTGCCAGCAGTTACAGGCACTCTGGAAACACCATATATTTT

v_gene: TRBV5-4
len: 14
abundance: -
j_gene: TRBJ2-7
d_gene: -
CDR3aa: CASSLDRYSYEQYF
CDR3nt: TGTGCCAGCAGCTTGGACAGATACTCCTACGAGCAGTACTTC

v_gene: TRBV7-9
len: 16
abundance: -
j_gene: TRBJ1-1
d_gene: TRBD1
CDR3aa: CASSPGQGFMNTEAFF
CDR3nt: TGTGCCAGCAGCCCCGGACAGGGATTCATGAACACTGAAGCTTTCTTT

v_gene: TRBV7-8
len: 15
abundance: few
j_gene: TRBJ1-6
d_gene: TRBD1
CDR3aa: CASSVGTGRGSPLHF
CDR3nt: TGTGCCAGCAGCGTTGGGACAGGCCGGGGTTCACCCCTCCACTTT

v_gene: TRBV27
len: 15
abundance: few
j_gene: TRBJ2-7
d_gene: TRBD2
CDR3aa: CASSFIPGGPYEQYF
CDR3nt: TGTGCCAGCAGTTTTATCCCGGGGGGGCCCTACGAGCAGTACTTC

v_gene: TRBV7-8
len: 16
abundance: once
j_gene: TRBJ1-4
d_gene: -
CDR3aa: CASSLVGGGGYEKLFF
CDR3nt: TGTGCCAGCAGCTTAGTGGGAGGGGGTGGCTATGAAAAACTGTTTTTT

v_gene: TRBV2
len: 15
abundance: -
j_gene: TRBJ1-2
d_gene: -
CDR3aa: CASILLGTGDSGYTF
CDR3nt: TGTGCCAGCATCCTATTGGGAACAGGAGACTCTGGCTACACCTTC

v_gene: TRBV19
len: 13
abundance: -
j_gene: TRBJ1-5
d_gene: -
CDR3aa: CASSPFIMQPQHF
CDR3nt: TGTGCCAGTAGCCCCTTTATAATGCAGCCCCAGCATTTT

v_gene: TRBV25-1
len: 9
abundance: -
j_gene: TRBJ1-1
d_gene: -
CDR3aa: CAGAGQAFF
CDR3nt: TGTGCTGGGGCCGGCCAAGCTTTCTTT

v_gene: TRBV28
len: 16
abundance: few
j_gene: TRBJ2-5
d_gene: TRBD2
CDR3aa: CASSFPSSGGAKTQYF
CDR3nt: TGTGCCAGCAGTTTCCCCTCTAGCGGGGGGGCGAAGACCCAGTACTTC

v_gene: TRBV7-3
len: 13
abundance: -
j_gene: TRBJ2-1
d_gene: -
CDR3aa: CASSLTTVHEQFF
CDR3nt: TGTGCCAGCAGCTTGACGACAGTTCATGAGCAGTTCTTC

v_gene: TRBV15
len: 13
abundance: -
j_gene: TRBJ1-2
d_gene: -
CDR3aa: CATSRQDSRNYTF
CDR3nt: TGTGCCACCAGCAGACAAGACAGTAGGAACTACACCTTC

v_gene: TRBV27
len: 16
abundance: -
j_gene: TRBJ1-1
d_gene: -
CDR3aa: CASSLSQGPMNTEAFF
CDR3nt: TGTGCCAGCAGTCTTTCACAGGGACCGATGAACACTGAAGCTTTCTTT

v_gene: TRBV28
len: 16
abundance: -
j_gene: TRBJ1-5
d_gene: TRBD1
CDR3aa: CASRVGQGSRNQPQHF
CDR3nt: TGTGCCAGCAGGGTTGGACAGGGGTCTAGAAATCAGCCCCAGCATTTT

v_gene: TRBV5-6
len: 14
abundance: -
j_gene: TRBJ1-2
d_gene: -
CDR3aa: CASSWPDHRGGYTF
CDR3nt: TGTGCCAGCAGCTGGCCGGACCACCGCGGGGGCTACACCTTC

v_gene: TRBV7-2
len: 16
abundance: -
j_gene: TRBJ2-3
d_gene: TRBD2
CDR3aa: CASSWSGGAGTDTQYF
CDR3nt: TGTGCCAGCAGCTGGAGCGGGGGGGCCGGCACAGATACGCAGTATTTT

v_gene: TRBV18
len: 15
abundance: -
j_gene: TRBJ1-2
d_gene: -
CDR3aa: CASSPAGVPLYGYTF
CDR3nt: TGTGCCAGCTCACCCGCAGGGGTACCCCTGTATGGCTACACCTTC

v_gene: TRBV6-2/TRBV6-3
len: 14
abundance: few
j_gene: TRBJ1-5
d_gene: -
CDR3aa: CASSYWDLAQPQHF
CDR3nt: TGTGCCAGCAGTTATTGGGATTTAGCGCAGCCCCAGCATTTT

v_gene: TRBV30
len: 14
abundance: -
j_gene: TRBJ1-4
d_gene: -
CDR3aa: CAWRTGTAGEKLFF
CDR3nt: TGTGCCTGGAGGACCGGGACCGCGGGAGAAAAACTGTTTTTT

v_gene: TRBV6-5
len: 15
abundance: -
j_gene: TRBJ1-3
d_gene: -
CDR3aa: CASSFNGDSGNTIYF
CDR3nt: TGTGCCAGCAGTTTCAACGGGGACTCTGGAAACACCATATATTTT

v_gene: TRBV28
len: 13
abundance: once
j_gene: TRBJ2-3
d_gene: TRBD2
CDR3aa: CAVSGGDTDTQYF
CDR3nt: TGTGCAGTTAGCGGGGGAGACACAGATACGCAGTATTTT

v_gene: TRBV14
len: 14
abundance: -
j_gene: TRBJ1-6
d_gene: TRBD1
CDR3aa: CASSPDRVRSPLHF
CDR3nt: TGTGCCAGCAGCCCGGACAGGGTTCGGTCACCCCTCCACTTT

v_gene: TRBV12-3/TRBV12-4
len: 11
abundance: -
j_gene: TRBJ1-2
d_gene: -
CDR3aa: CASSPRGGYTF
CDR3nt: TGTGCCAGCAGCCCTAGGGGGGGCTACACCTTC

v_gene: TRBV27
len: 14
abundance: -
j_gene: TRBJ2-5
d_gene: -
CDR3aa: CASSFRQTQETQYF
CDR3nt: TGTGCCAGCAGTTTTCGACAGACCCAAGAGACCCAGTACTTC

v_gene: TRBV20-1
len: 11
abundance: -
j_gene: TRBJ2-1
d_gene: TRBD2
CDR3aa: CSAKRGEEQFF
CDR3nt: TGCAGTGCCAAGCGGGGTGAGGAGCAGTTCTTC